This is a list of T cell receptor beta chains from one sample in a study of CD8+ T cells in alopecia areata. The assay was immunoSEQ multiplex PCR, and TCRdb's table has in-frame clones only and misses some. The repertoire has about 200,000 clones, around 62% of them found once; the top ten carry 0.4% to 0.55%. Sequences were derived from CD4+ T cells sorted from blood, sampled at week 0. These receptors were obtained from a human donor with alopecia areata. Each CDR3 is given with its conserved first and last residue. Fields, in order: V gene, J gene, D gene, clone size, CDR3 DNA, CDR3 protein. D genes are given only for firm matches. Part of the rows lack a size; the others show once, few, many or a class for expanded clones.

V: TRBV25-1
J: TRBJ1-2
D: .
size: few
DNA: TGTGCCAGCAGTGAGGGACTCGGTGGCTACACCTTC
CDR3: CASSEGLGGYTF

V: TRBV5-4
J: TRBJ1-6
D: .
size: few
DNA: TGTGCCAGCAGCCTCGACAGGTTTAATTCACCCCTCCACTTT
CDR3: CASSLDRFNSPLHF

V: TRBV6-5
J: TRBJ2-5
D: .
size: few
DNA: TGTGCCAGCAGTCACGGGGGGACCCAGTACTTC
CDR3: CASSHGGTQYF

V: TRBV11-1
J: TRBJ2-7
D: .
size: .
DNA: TGTGCCAGCAGCTTAAGAGGTTACGAGCAGTACTTC
CDR3: CASSLRGYEQYF

V: TRBV2
J: TRBJ2-4
D: .
size: .
DNA: TGTGCCAGCAGTGAACTGCTGGGGCCGGCCAAAAACATTCAGTACTTC
CDR3: CASSELLGPAKNIQYF

V: TRBV9
J: TRBJ2-7
D: .
size: .
DNA: TGTGCCAGCAGCGACGGGGCACAGACCTACGAGCAGTACTTC
CDR3: CASSDGAQTYEQYF

V: TRBV7-3
J: TRBJ2-1
D: .
size: few
DNA: TGTGCCAGCAGCTTAACCAGGGACTACAATGAGCAGTTCTTC
CDR3: CASSLTRDYNEQFF

V: TRBV5-1
J: TRBJ2-7
D: TRBD1
size: few
DNA: TGCGCCAGCAGCGGGACAGGGCCGAGTTACGAGCAGTACTTC
CDR3: CASSGTGPSYEQYF

V: TRBV11-2
J: TRBJ2-6
D: .
size: few
DNA: TGTGCCAGCAGCCGTTTTGACACGTCTCCCTCTGGGGCCAACGTCCTGACTTTC
CDR3: CASSRFDTSPSGANVLTF

V: TRBV6-1
J: TRBJ1-1
D: .
size: .
DNA: TGTGCCAGCAGTGATGGGCAGGCCTTAGGGAACACTGAAGCTTTCTTT
CDR3: CASSDGQALGNTEAFF

V: TRBV27
J: TRBJ1-5
D: .
size: .
DNA: TGTGCCAGCAGCCCCCGGGGGGTGGGAGTAGGCAATCAGCCCCAGCATTTT
CDR3: CASSPRGVGVGNQPQHF

V: TRBV4-2
J: TRBJ2-7
D: TRBD1
size: few
DNA: TGTGCCAGCAGCCCTGGACAGGGGGCGGAAGAGCAGTACTTC
CDR3: CASSPGQGAEEQYF

V: TRBV29-1
J: TRBJ2-1
D: TRBD2
size: few
DNA: TGCAGCGTTAGGACTGGAACGGGCGGGGGAAATGAGCAGTTCTTC
CDR3: CSVRTGTGGGNEQFF

V: TRBV11-2
J: TRBJ2-7
D: .
size: few
DNA: TGTGCCAGCAGCTTTACAAGGCAGGCCTCCTACGAGCAGTACTTC
CDR3: CASSFTRQASYEQYF

V: TRBV18
J: TRBJ2-7
D: .
size: .
DNA: TGTGCCAGCTCACGGCGGTCGCTAGAGTCCTTCGAGCAGTACTTC
CDR3: CASSRRSLESFEQYF

V: TRBV23-1
J: TRBJ1-3
D: TRBD1
size: .
DNA: TGCGCCAGCAGTCAATCAGGGACAGCCTCTGGAAACACCATATATTTT
CDR3: CASSQSGTASGNTIYF

V: TRBV4-1
J: TRBJ2-7
D: .
size: .
DNA: TGCGCCAGCAGCCGTAACCAGGACTCCTACGAGCAGTACTTC
CDR3: CASSRNQDSYEQYF

V: TRBV5-4
J: TRBJ1-2
D: .
size: .
DNA: TGTGCCAGCAGAAAGGATCTTGGCTACACCTTC
CDR3: CASRKDLGYTF

V: TRBV4-1
J: TRBJ1-1
D: .
size: .
DNA: TGCGCCAGCAGCCAAAACACAGGGTTGAGCACTGAAGCTTTCTTT
CDR3: CASSQNTGLSTEAFF

V: TRBV6-5
J: TRBJ2-3
D: .
size: .
DNA: TGTGCCAGCAGTTATCTCTCAGGGCACACAGATACGCAGTATTTT
CDR3: CASSYLSGHTDTQYF

V: TRBV5-1
J: TRBJ1-2
D: .
size: .
DNA: TGCGCCAGCAGCTCTCGACAGCTGGGAGCTAACTATGGCTACACCTTC
CDR3: CASSSRQLGANYGYTF

V: TRBV27
J: TRBJ1-2
D: TRBD1
size: .
DNA: TGTGCCAGCCACACAGGGGGCAAGGGCTACACCTTC
CDR3: CASHTGGKGYTF

V: TRBV18
J: TRBJ2-7
D: .
size: few
DNA: TGTGCCAGCTCACCCGGGGGCTTGACCTCCTACGAGCAGTACTTC
CDR3: CASSPGGLTSYEQYF

V: TRBV6-5
J: TRBJ1-2
D: .
size: few
DNA: TGTGCCAGCAGTTCGTCCCGTCTGGATGGCTACACCTTC
CDR3: CASSSSRLDGYTF

V: TRBV4-1
J: TRBJ2-5
D: TRBD2
size: .
DNA: TGCGCCAGCAGCCAAGATCCTAGCGGGAGCGGTAGAGAGACCCAGTACTTC
CDR3: CASSQDPSGSGRETQYF

V: TRBV27
J: TRBJ2-3
D: .
size: .
DNA: TGTGCCAGCAGGGGGGGTGGGGTGTACACAGATACGCAGTATTTT
CDR3: CASRGGGVYTDTQYF

V: TRBV29-1
J: TRBJ2-4
D: .
size: .
DNA: TGCAGCGTCGACAGGCCACTAGCCAAAAACATTCAGTACTTC
CDR3: CSVDRPLAKNIQYF

V: TRBV5-1
J: TRBJ2-6
D: .
size: once
DNA: TGCGCCAGCAGCTTAGTTCCATCCGGGGCCAACGTCCTGACTTTC
CDR3: CASSLVPSGANVLTF

V: TRBV30
J: TRBJ2-2
D: .
size: .
DNA: TGTGCCTGGAGTGTGAACACCGGGGAGCTGTTTTTT
CDR3: CAWSVNTGELFF

V: TRBV2
J: TRBJ2-1
D: .
size: .
DNA: TGTGCCAGCAGTGAGGAGAGGGGCTATGAGCAGTTCTTC
CDR3: CASSEERGYEQFF

V: TRBV6-6
J: TRBJ2-7
D: .
size: many
DNA: TGTGCCAGCAGTTACGCAGACAGGAACTACGAGCAGTACTTC
CDR3: CASSYADRNYEQYF

V: TRBV6-5
J: TRBJ2-3
D: TRBD2
size: .
DNA: TGTGCCAGCAGTTACTCGGGGCTAGCGGGGGACGATACGCAGTATTTT
CDR3: CASSYSGLAGDDTQYF

V: TRBV6-6
J: TRBJ1-5
D: .
size: .
DNA: TGTGCCGCGACAGGTCCCAACAATCAGCCCCAGCATTTT
CDR3: CAATGPNNQPQHF

V: TRBV28
J: TRBJ2-3
D: TRBD1
size: .
DNA: TGTGCCAGCGGCACAGGACAGGGGACAGATACGCAGTATTTT
CDR3: CASGTGQGTDTQYF

V: TRBV15
J: TRBJ2-7
D: .
size: .
DNA: TGTGCCACCAGCAGAGAGCGGAGGGGCCCCTACGAGCAGTACTTC
CDR3: CATSRERRGPYEQYF

V: TRBV7-2
J: TRBJ2-4
D: TRBD2
size: once
DNA: TGTGCCAGCAGCGCCGGACTAGCGGGGGCCAAAAACATTCAGTACTTC
CDR3: CASSAGLAGAKNIQYF

V: TRBV18
J: TRBJ2-7
D: TRBD2
size: once
DNA: TGTGCCAGCTCACCGTCTATGGGACTAGGGAACTACGAGCAGTACTTC
CDR3: CASSPSMGLGNYEQYF

V: TRBV7-2
J: TRBJ1-5
D: .
size: few
DNA: TGTGCCAGCAGCAAAGGGGGAGTTAGGTGGGATCAGCCCCAGCATTTT
CDR3: CASSKGGVRWDQPQHF

V: TRBV5-1
J: TRBJ1-1
D: .
size: .
DNA: TGCGCCAGCAGCTTGAGGGAGAACACTGAAGCTTTCTTT
CDR3: CASSLRENTEAFF

V: TRBV19
J: TRBJ2-1
D: TRBD1
size: .
DNA: TGTGCCAGTAGTATAGAATGGGACAGGGGTGAGCAGTTCTTC
CDR3: CASSIEWDRGEQFF

V: TRBV6-1
J: TRBJ2-3
D: .
size: few
DNA: TGTGCCAGCAGCGACGGGCGGGGCACAGATACGCAGTATTTT
CDR3: CASSDGRGTDTQYF

V: TRBV9
J: TRBJ2-5
D: TRBD2
size: .
DNA: TGTGCCAGCAGCGTAGCTCCTTTAGCGGGAGGGCCCCAGGAGACCCAGTACTTC
CDR3: CASSVAPLAGGPQETQYF

V: TRBV5-4
J: TRBJ2-5
D: TRBD2
size: few
DNA: TGTGCCAGCACCATCCGACTAGCGGGGGGCGAGACCCAGTACTTC
CDR3: CASTIRLAGGETQYF

V: TRBV25-1
J: TRBJ1-3
D: TRBD1
size: few
DNA: TGTGCCAGCAGTTCTGGACAGGGGGCGCCTAGAAACACCATATATTTT
CDR3: CASSSGQGAPRNTIYF

V: TRBV15
J: TRBJ1-1
D: .
size: .
DNA: TGTGCCACCAGCAGAGAAGCCAGGGTCGAAACTGAAGCTTTCTTT
CDR3: CATSREARVETEAFF

V: TRBV2
J: TRBJ2-5
D: .
size: .
DNA: TGTGCCAGCAGTGAACGGCGGAGTCTGGAGACCCAGTACTTC
CDR3: CASSERRSLETQYF

V: TRBV25-1
J: TRBJ2-6
D: .
size: .
DNA: TGTGCCAGCAGTGAGAGGGGTCTTCGCTCTGGGGCCAACGTCCTGACTTTC
CDR3: CASSERGLRSGANVLTF

V: TRBV7-3
J: TRBJ1-1
D: .
size: .
DNA: TGTGCCAGCAGCTTAACTCCCAGGAACACTGAAGCTTTCTTT
CDR3: CASSLTPRNTEAFF

V: TRBV4-1
J: TRBJ1-5
D: .
size: few
DNA: TGCGCCAGCAGCCATAATGGAGGGGGCAATCAGCCCCAGCATTTT
CDR3: CASSHNGGGNQPQHF

V: TRBV19
J: TRBJ1-5
D: TRBD1
size: .
DNA: TGTGCCAGTAGTATACCCTTTAATGGACAGGTCAGCAATCAGCCCCAGCATTTT
CDR3: CASSIPFNGQVSNQPQHF

V: TRBV9
J: TRBJ2-7
D: TRBD2
size: few
DNA: TGTGCCAGCAGCGTAGAGACTAGCGGGCCCTACGAGCAGTACTTC
CDR3: CASSVETSGPYEQYF

V: TRBV5-6
J: TRBJ1-1
D: .
size: few
DNA: TGTGCCAGCAGCTTGCGCCAGGCCCTATTGAACACTGAAGCTTTCTTT
CDR3: CASSLRQALLNTEAFF

V: TRBV21-1
J: TRBJ2-3
D: .
size: many
DNA: TGTGCCAGCAGTGAGCTAGCGCTGGCACGGGGGACGCAGTATTTT
CDR3: CASSELALARGTQYF